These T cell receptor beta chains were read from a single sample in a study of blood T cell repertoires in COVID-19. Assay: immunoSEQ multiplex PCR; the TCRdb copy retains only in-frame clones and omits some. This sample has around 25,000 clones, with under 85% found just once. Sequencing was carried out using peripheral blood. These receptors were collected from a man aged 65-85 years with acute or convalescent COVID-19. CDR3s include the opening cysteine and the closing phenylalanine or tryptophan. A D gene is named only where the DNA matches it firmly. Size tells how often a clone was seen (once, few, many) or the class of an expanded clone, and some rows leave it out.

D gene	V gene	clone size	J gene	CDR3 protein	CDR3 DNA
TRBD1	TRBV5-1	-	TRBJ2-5	CASSLEGQGGETQYF	TGCGCCAGCAGCTTAGAGGGACAGGGGGGAGAGACCCAGTACTTC
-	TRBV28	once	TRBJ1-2	CASTPGLDLGYTF	TGTGCCAGCACCCCGGGACTCGACCTAGGCTACACCTTC
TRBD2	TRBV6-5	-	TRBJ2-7	CASQGGVSYEQYF	TGTGCCAGTCAGGGAGGGGTATCCTACGAGCAGTACTTC
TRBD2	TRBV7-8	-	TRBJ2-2	CASSPASGGYTGELFF	TGTGCCAGCAGCCCGGCTAGCGGGGGGTACACCGGGGAGCTGTTTTTT
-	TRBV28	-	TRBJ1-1	CASSSPPGNTEAFF	TGTGCCAGCAGCTCCCCCCCCGGGAACACTGAAGCTTTCTTT
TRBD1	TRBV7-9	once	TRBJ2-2	CASRPGQANTGELFF	TGTGCCAGCAGGCCTGGACAGGCGAACACCGGGGAGCTGTTTTTT
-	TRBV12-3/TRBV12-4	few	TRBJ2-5	CASRPGSQETQYF	TGTGCCAGCAGGCCCGGGAGCCAAGAGACCCAGTACTTC
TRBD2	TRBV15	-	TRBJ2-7	CATSRGVGTGGTYEQYF	TGTGCCACCAGCAGAGGGGTGGGGACCGGGGGGACCTACGAGCAGTACTTC
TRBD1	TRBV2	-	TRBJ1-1	CASSGQGSTEAFF	TGTGCCAGCAGTGGACAGGGATCCACTGAAGCTTTCTTT
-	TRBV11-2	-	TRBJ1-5	CASSLDRGLHQPQHF	TGTGCCAGCAGCTTAGATCGAGGGCTGCATCAGCCCCAGCATTTT
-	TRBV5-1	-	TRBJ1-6	CASSPLSGEENSPLHF	TGCGCCAGCAGCCCCTTAAGCGGCGAAGAGAATTCACCCCTCCACTTT
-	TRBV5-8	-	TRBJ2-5	CASSFSGASTQETQYF	TGTGCCAGCAGCTTTAGCGGTGCCTCGACCCAAGAGACCCAGTACTTC
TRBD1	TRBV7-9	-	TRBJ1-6	CASSTGQDNSPLHF	TGTGCCAGCAGCACAGGACAGGATAATTCACCCCTCCACTTT
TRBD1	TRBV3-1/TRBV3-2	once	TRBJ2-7	CASSLGTAPTIWQYF	TGTGCCAGCAGCCTTGGGACAGCACCTACGATATGGCAGTACTTC
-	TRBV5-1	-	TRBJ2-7	CASSLVATRYEQYF	TGCGCCAGCAGCTTGGTGGCAACCAGATACGAGCAGTACTTC
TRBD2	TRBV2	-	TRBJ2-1	CATTSASYNEQFF	TGTGCCACCACTAGCGCGTCCTACAATGAGCAGTTCTTC
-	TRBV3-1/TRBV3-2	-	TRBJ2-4	CASSQRFCFDIQYF	TGTGCCAGCAGCCAGAGGTTCTGCTTTGACATTCAGTACTTC
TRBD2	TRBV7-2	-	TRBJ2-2	CASSLLAGTGELFF	TGTGCCAGCAGCTTGCTAGCGGGTACCGGGGAGCTGTTTTTT
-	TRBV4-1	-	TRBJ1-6	CASSPNRVDLDSPLHF	TGCGCCAGCAGCCCAAACAGGGTTGATCTTGATTCACCCCTCCACTTT
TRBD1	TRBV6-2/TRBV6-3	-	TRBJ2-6	CASSSYGTAWSSGANVLTF	TGTGCCAGCAGCAGTTACGGGACAGCCTGGAGCTCTGGGGCCAACGTCCTGACTTTC
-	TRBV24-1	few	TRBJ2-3	CATSGGHADTQYF	TGTGCCACCAGTGGGGGCCACGCAGATACGCAGTATTTT
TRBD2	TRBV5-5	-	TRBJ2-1	CASSLASLAGHEQFF	TGTGCCAGCAGCTTGGCCAGTCTAGCGGGCCATGAGCAGTTCTTC
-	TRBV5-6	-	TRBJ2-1	CASSLRSGVSGFF	TGTGCCAGCAGCTTGCGGTCGGGGGTCTCTGGGTTCTTC
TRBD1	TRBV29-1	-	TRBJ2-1	CSVEDMGTGLLPYNEQFF	TGCAGCGTTGAAGATATGGGGACAGGATTACTTCCGTACAATGAGCAGTTCTTC
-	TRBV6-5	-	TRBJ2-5	CASSYRGAGQETQYF	TGTGCCAGCAGTTACCGGGGGGCCGGCCAAGAGACCCAGTACTTC
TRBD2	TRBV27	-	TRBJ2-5	CASGLLSGGSRLAGETQYF	TGTGCCAGCGGCCTCCTTTCGGGGGGCAGTAGGCTAGCGGGAGAGACCCAGTACTTC
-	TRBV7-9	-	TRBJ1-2	CASRAGGEGYTF	TGTGCCAGCAGGGCGGGAGGTGAGGGCTACACCTTC
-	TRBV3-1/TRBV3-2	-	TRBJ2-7	CASSTGISHEQYF	TGTGCCAGCAGCACCGGGATATCCCACGAGCAGTACTTC
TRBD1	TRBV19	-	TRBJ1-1	CASSNRGRGNTEAFF	TGTGCCAGTAGCAACAGGGGAAGGGGGAACACTGAAGCTTTCTTT
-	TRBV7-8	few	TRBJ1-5	CASSLSRTQSNQPQHF	TGTGCCAGCAGCTTATCCAGGACACAGAGCAATCAGCCCCAGCATTTT
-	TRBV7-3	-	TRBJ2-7	CASSFGGTGYEQYF	TGTGCCAGCAGCTTCGGGGGAACTGGCTACGAGCAGTACTTC
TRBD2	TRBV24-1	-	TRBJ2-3	CATSDGLAGGIPDTQYF	TGTGCCACCAGTGACGGACTAGCGGGGGGGATCCCAGATACGCAGTATTTT
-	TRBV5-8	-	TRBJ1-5	CASSPRNSNQPQHF	TGTGCCAGCAGCCCCAGGAATAGCAATCAGCCCCAGCATTTT
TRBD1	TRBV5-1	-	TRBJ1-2	CASSFGTGGDGYTF	TGCGCCAGCAGCTTCGGGACAGGGGGCGATGGCTACACCTTC
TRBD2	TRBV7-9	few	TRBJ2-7	CASSISGERYEQYF	TGTGCCAGCAGCATTAGCGGGGAACGCTACGAGCAGTACTTC
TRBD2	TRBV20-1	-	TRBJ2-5	CSASLTGLAPETQYF	TGCAGTGCTAGTCTCACGGGACTAGCCCCGGAGACCCAGTACTTC
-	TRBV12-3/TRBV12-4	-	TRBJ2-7	CASRLGWAEQYF	TGTGCCAGCAGGTTAGGGTGGGCAGAGCAGTACTTC
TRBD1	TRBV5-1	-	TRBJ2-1	CASSTTGGRNEQFF	TGCGCCAGCTCGACAACAGGGGGACGGAATGAGCAGTTCTTC
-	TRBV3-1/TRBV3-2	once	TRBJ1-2	CASSQGLITNYGYTF	TGTGCCAGCAGCCAAGGTCTCATCACAAACTATGGCTACACCTTC
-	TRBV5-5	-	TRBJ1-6	CASSLRQDSPLHF	TGTGCCAGCTCCCTTCGACAGGATTCACCCCTCCACTTT
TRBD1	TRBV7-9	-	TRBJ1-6	CASSPGTGDNSPLHF	TGTGCCAGCAGCCCGGGGACAGGCGATAATTCACCCCTCCACTTT
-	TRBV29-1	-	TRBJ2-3	CSLGGQHTDTQYF	TGCAGCCTTGGAGGACAGCACACAGATACGCAGTATTTT
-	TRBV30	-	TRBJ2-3	CAWSVSLASDTQYF	TGTGCCTGGAGTGTAAGCCTAGCGTCAGATACGCAGTATTTT
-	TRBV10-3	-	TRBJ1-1	CAISEYGGAQRTEAFF	TGTGCCATCAGTGAGTATGGTGGGGCGCAGAGGACTGAAGCTTTCTTT
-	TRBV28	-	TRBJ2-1	CASSSSAGTYNEQFF	TGTGCCAGCAGTTCGTCAGCAGGGACCTACAATGAGCAGTTCTTC
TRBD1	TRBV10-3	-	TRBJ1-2	CAISGTGTNGYTF	TGTGCCATCAGCGGGACAGGGACTAATGGCTACACCTTC
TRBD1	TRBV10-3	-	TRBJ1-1	CAIRRTGGATEAFF	TGTGCCATCAGAAGGACAGGGGGGGCCACTGAAGCTTTCTTT
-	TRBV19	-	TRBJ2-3	CASSIPGGTDTQYF	TGTGCCAGTAGTATCCCCGGAGGCACAGATACGCAGTATTTT
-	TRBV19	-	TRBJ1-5	CASSIRDNQPQHF	TGTGCCAGTAGTATACGGGACAATCAGCCCCAGCATTTT
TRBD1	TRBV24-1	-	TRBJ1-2	CATSDAQGVGYTF	TGTGCCACCAGTGATGCCCAGGGGGTTGGCTACACCTTC
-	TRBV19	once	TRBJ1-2	CATRVNYGYTF	TGTGCCACGAGGGTTAACTATGGCTACACCTTC
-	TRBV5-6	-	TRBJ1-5	CASSPRGGSNQPQHF	TGTGCCAGCAGCCCGAGGGGGGGCAGCAATCAGCCCCAGCATTTT
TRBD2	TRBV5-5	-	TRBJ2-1	CASSLGTSGRGREQFF	TGTGCCAGCAGCTTGGGGACTAGCGGGAGAGGAAGGGAGCAGTTCTTC
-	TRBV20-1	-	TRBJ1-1	CSASSGGQMNTEAFF	TGCAGTGCTAGTAGCGGGGGCCAGATGAACACTGAAGCTTTCTTT